The clone carrying this T cell receptor beta chain was observed a few times. Its specificity is not known. A multiplex PCR was run with 60 Vbeta primers and 13 Jbeta primers. Measured with immunoSEQ multiplex PCR; TCRdb has only the in-frame clones, and not every one. The sample consists of 95,000 to 150,000 clones, around two thirds of them appearing once. The sample originates from a study of cytomegalovirus exposure and HLA in healthy donors. Study observations and caveats: In a later analysis, fewer than 20,000 TCR beta sequences were associated with HLA alleles at 0.05 false discovery rate. Listed as cytomegalovirus-associated were over 150 TCR beta chains. There were a few CMV-associated chains whose specificity for CMV antigens was confirmed in vitro.

CDR1 is SGHTA, CDR2 FQGNSA, per germline. Trimming cost V 2 bases and J 4 bases; bases outside gene matches: 11. This CDR3 has 17 residues. The chain uses TRBV7-2 and TRBJ2-4; TRBD2 matches 7 bases. The source of this sequence is a middle-aged woman in good health and CMV-seropositive. The sample comprised PBMCs. This CDR3 is CASSLISGRVTKNIQYF. The CDR3 DNA is TGTGCCAGCAGCTTAATCTCTGGGAGGGTAACGAAAAACATTCAGTACTTC.